This T cell receptor beta chain derives from a study of blood T cells in healthy people across ages. Looked up from germline, CDR1 is DFQATT and CDR2 is SNEGSKA (reference sequence). CDR3 length: 19 amino acids. Trimming took 4 bases from V and 6 from J; bases not matched to a gene: 18. Each sample provided at least 5.5 micrograms of extracted total RNA. The authors ran a second PCR of 7 to 11 cycles using a sample-barcoded 5' primer and a J-beta primer mix. Each cDNA molecule carried a tag from a template-switch adaptor that contained 12 random nucleotides. CDR3-containing paired-end reads numbered at least 2.5 million in each sample. From the 5' RACE reads, TCRdb called clonotypes with MiXCR, one entry per CDR3 protein. The sample has about 580,000 distinct CDR3 sequences, around half seen once.

The chain links TRBV20-1 to TRBJ2-1; 13 nucleotides line up with TRBD2. This TCR was recovered from a man at least 80 years old in good health. Sequences were obtained from blood. The CDR3 loop reads CSAKSRTSGSLGAFNEQFF. CDR3 bases: TGCAGTGCTAAATCGAGGACTAGCGGGAGCTTGGGGGCCTTCAATGAGCAGTTCTTC.